Below, 21 T cell receptor beta chains from the same sample are listed, as sequenced in a study of T cell repertoires in cytomegalovirus infection (dated by TCRdb to between 2018 and 2021). The sample's treatment or condition label, in plain terms: in vitro stimulation with specific CMV peptide epitopes to enrich CMV-specific T cells. The instrument was an Illumina HiSeq 1500. TCRdb itself trimmed the public reads at Q25 with fastp, ran MiXCR and retained productive beta chains. Rows with a matching CDR3 protein are joined into one entry that keeps the most common DNA and genes. This sample has about 270,000 distinct CDR3 sequences in its table, and approximately 22% of those were observed once. Roughly a fifth of the sample is held by the ten biggest clonotypes. Antigen specificity for these receptors is unknown. Here the sequenced sample was cultured PBMCs, taken from culture after CMV antigen stimulation. The receptors stem from a human donor in good health (CMV status not recorded). Some clones in this sample may be carry-over from other donors' samples.

This clonotype appeared a few times. The chain couples TRBV28 to TRBJ2-7; tentatively, D is TRBD1 or TRBD2 (7 bases each). The V end lost 6 bases, the J end lost 3 bases, and 18 bases lay between the germline ends. The CDR3 runs 15 residues. Germline CDR1 MDHEN, CDR2 SYDVKM. The CDR3 DNA sequence: TGTGCCAGCAGGACCGGCAGGGGGGGCCGCTACGAGCAGTACTTC. Amino acids: CASRTGRGGRYEQYF.

This clonotype has a count of ten or more. This rearrangement joins TRBV28 to TRBJ2-1; TRBD2 agrees at 13 bases. V trimming: 5 bases; J trimming: 6 bases; junction bases outside the gene matches: 4. The CDR3 contains 15 residues. The germline V gene encodes CDR1 MDHEN and CDR2 SYDVKM. This CDR3 is CASSKLAGGFNEQFF. The CDR3, as DNA: TGTGCCAGCAGTAAACTAGCGGGAGGGTTCAATGAGCAGTTCTTC.

This clonotype was observed at least ten times. The CDR3 DNA reads TGTGCCAGCAGCTTAGGGCCCCTAATGGCGGGGAACGAGCAGTACGTC. Amino acids: CASSLGPLMAGNEQYV. The gene calls are TRBV7-8 and TRBJ2-7; weak D call: TRBD2 (6 bases). Trimming shortened V by 1 base and J by 5 bases, and 18 bases separated the two germline ends. CDR3 length: 16 residues. From germline, CDR1 is SGHVS and CDR2 FQNEAQ.

This clonotype was seen more than once but under ten times. V gene TRBV11-2 combines with J gene TRBJ1-5; D is unclear. The CDR3 is 13 residues long. Per the germline V gene, CDR1 is SGHAT and CDR2 is FQNNGV. Trimming left V 5 bases short and J 5 bases short, with 10 bases between. The CDR3 region has the DNA TGTGCCAGCAGCCCGGACTCCGATCAGCCCCAGCATTTT. This codes for CASSPDSDQPQHF.

This clonotype has ten or more counts. This sequence joins TRBV7-6 and TRBJ2-1; D tentatively fits TRBD1 or TRBD2 (5 bases each). Germline V gene lookup returns CDR1 SGHVS and CDR2 FNYEAQ. V dropped 2 bases and J dropped 5 bases, with 16 bases sitting between them. The length of the CDR3 is 16 residues. The CDR3 is CASSLSRDGRNNEQFF. Here the CDR3 DNA reads TGTGCCAGCAGCTTATCACGGGACGGCAGGAACAATGAGCAGTTCTTC.

This clonotype was picked up many times. V gene TRBV7-2 combines with J gene TRBJ2-1; TRBD2 agrees at 10 bases. CDR3 length: 16 residues. With V trimmed by 4 bases and J by 7 bases, 10 bases remained unmatched. CDR1 and CDR2 (germline): SGHTA, FQGNSA. As DNA, the CDR3 is TGTGCCAGCAGCTCTGCTCGGACTAGCGGCTCTAATGAGCAGTTCTTC. Amino acids: CASSSARTSGSNEQFF. Based on the CDR3 plus reference TRBV7-2 and TRBJ2-1, the full variable domain is GAGVSQSPSNKVTEKGKDVELRCDPISGHTALYWYRQSLGQGLEFLIYFQGNSAPDKSGLPSDRFSAERTGGSVSTLTIQRTQQEDSAVYLCASSSARTSGSNEQFFGPGTRLTVL.

The chain carries TRBV5-4 and TRBJ1-2; TRBD1 might be the D (5 bases). V was cut by 4 bases and J by 8 bases, with 18 bases left in between. This CDR3 contains 14 residues. CDR1 and CDR2 (germline): SGHNT, YYREEE (reference sequence). Here the CDR3 reads CASSTTPGTGGYTF. The DNA for the CDR3 is TGTGCCAGCAGCACAACGCCCGGGACCGGAGGCTACACCTTC.

The J gene is TRBJ1-4, the V gene TRBV6-2 or TRBV6-3; unclear D gene. CDR1 and CDR2 (germline): MNHEY, SVGEGT. Trimming stripped 5 bases from V and 5 bases from J, with 15 bases between. The CDR3 length is 15 residues. The CDR3 reads CASSPSRTANEKLFF. As DNA, the CDR3 is TGTGCCAGCAGTCCCTCCCGGACGGCAAATGAAAAACTGTTTTTT.

The CDR3: CATSRDRPTGELFF. CDR3 bases: TGTGCCACCAGCAGAGATCGACCCACCGGGGAGCTGTTTTTT. The chain employs TRBV15 and TRBJ2-2; D remains ambiguous. Germline loops: CDR1 LNHNV, CDR2 YYDKDF (reference sequence). V lost 0 bases, J lost 4 bases, and 6 bases lay in between. The CDR3 has 14 residues.

The chain links TRBV29-1 to TRBJ2-5; the D gene is possibly TRBD1 (5 bases). Germline V CDR1 and CDR2: SQVTM, ANQGSEA. There are 15 residues in the CDR3. V was trimmed by 1 base and J by 2 bases, leaving 14 bases between them. In DNA form, the CDR3 reads TGCAGCGTTGAAGGAAGCCAGGGATTTCAAGAGACCCAGTACTTC. Translated: CSVEGSQGFQETQYF.

Many counts were recorded for this clonotype. The chain recombines TRBV7-6 with TRBJ2-3; D might be TRBD2 (6 bases). Germline-derived CDR1 and CDR2 are SGHVS and FNYEAQ. There are 14 residues in the CDR3. V gave up 3 bases and J gave up 2 bases, with 9 bases separating them. The CDR3, as DNA: TGTGCCAGCAGCTTGGGAGGTAACACAGATACGCAGTATTTT. Amino acid sequence: CASSLGGNTDTQYF. The full variable domain, in which reference TRBV7-6 and TRBJ2-3 provide the parts outside the CDR3, is GAGVSQSPRYKVTKRGQDVALRCDPISGHVSLYWYRQALGQGPEFLTYFNYEAQQDKSGLPNDRFSAERPEGSISTLTIQRTEQRDSAMYRCASSLGGNTDTQYFGPGTRLTVL.

The chain joins TRBV6-6 to TRBJ2-1; D might be TRBD2 (7 bases). The CDR3 is 18 amino acids. Germline V lookup: CDR1 MNHNY, CDR2 SVGAGI (reference sequence). Trimming stripped 4 bases from V and 2 bases from J, with 21 bases between. The chain's CDR3 is CASSSGGRQPSTYNEQFF. In DNA, the CDR3 is TGTGCCAGCAGTTCCGGGGGGCGGCAGCCCAGCACCTACAATGAGCAGTTCTTC.

This clonotype was seen many times. This chain uses TRBV7-2 with TRBJ2-3, with D uncertain. V was cut by 5 bases and J by 3 bases, with 9 bases left in between. The CDR3 is 13 amino acids. CDR1 and CDR2 (germline): SGHTA, FQGNSA. The CDR3 sequence: CASSRYGTDTQYF. The CDR3 DNA is TGTGCCAGCAGCCGGTACGGAACAGATACGCAGTATTTT.

The chain recombines TRBV29-1 with TRBJ1-2; D is uncertain. Germline V lookup: CDR1 SQVTM, CDR2 ANQGSEA. The V end lost 3 bases, the J end lost 8 bases, and 10 bases lay between the germline ends. The CDR3 contains 11 residues. The CDR3 DNA follows: TGCAGCGTTGAGGGGAGATCCGGCTACACCTTC. Amino acid sequence: CSVEGRSGYTF. The full variable domain, with the rest looked up from reference TRBV29-1 and TRBJ1-2, is SAVISQKPSRDICQRGTSLTIQCQVDSQVTMMFWYRQQPGQSLTLIATANQGSEATYESGFVIDKFPISRPNLTFSTLTVSNMSPEDSSIYLCSVEGRSGYTFGSGTRLTVV.

V gene TRBV24-1 combines with J gene TRBJ2-1; TRBD2 might be the D (6 bases). Deletions cut 2 bases from V and 8 bases from J, with 15 bases between. Germline V gene sequence: CDR1 KGHDR, CDR2 SFDVKD. The CDR3 totals 15 residues. CDR3 sequence: CATSDSRGGGYEQFF. CDR3 DNA: TGTGCCACCAGTGATTCAAGGGGCGGAGGGTATGAGCAGTTCTTC.

This clonotype has ten or more counts. The V gene is TRBV7-2, the J gene TRBJ2-3; 12 nucleotides match TRBD2. The CDR3 is made up of 16 amino acids. Germline CDR1 is SGHTA and CDR2 is FQGNSA. V lost 4 bases, J lost 3 bases, and 5 bases stayed unmatched. The CDR3 loop reads CASSSRTSGMTDTQYF. The DNA of the CDR3 is TGTGCCAGCAGCTCCCGGACTAGCGGGATGACAGATACGCAGTATTTT. Using reference TRBV7-2 and TRBJ2-3 for the parts outside the CDR3, the full variable domain is GAGVSQSPSNKVTEKGKDVELRCDPISGHTALYWYRQSLGQGLEFLIYFQGNSAPDKSGLPSDRFSAERTGGSVSTLTIQRTQQEDSAVYLCASSSRTSGMTDTQYFGPGTRLTVL.

This clonotype was observed a handful of times. This chain uses TRBV29-1 with TRBJ2-1; D gene unclear. Trimming stripped 1 base from V and 5 bases from J, with 9 bases between. This CDR3 has 13 residues. Germline V gene lookup returns CDR1 SQVTM and CDR2 ANQGSEA. CDR3 residues: CSVEGSSHNEQFF. In DNA form, the CDR3 reads TGCAGCGTTGAAGGTAGTAGTCACAATGAGCAGTTCTTC.

This clonotype was detected a few times. V and J are TRBV20-1 and TRBJ1-6; 8 bases match TRBD1. Per germline, CDR1 DFQATT and CDR2 SNEGSKA (reference sequence). Unmatched junction bases numbered 2, after V lost 5 bases and J lost 5 bases. This CDR3 is 13 amino acids long. CDR3 nucleotides: TGCAGTGCTGGGACAGGCAATAATTCACCCCTCCACTTT. This codes for CSAGTGNNSPLHF.

The V call is TRBV28, the J call TRBJ1-2, with TRBD1 as a possible D gene (5 bases). V lost 4 bases and J 8 bases, leaving 8 bases between the germline ends. This CDR3 has 11 amino acids. Germline V CDR1 and CDR2: MDHEN, SYDVKM. The CDR3: CASSWQGGYTF. In DNA form, the CDR3 reads TGTGCCAGCAGTTGGCAGGGAGGCTACACCTTC.

The chain carries TRBV12-3 or TRBV12-4 and TRBJ2-6; 14 positions agree with TRBD2. The CDR3 loop spans 17 amino acids. The V segment lost 4 bases and the J segment 3 bases; nucleotides outside the gene matches: 2. The CDR3 here is CASSSGTSGSGANVLTF. The CDR3 DNA reads as TGTGCCAGCAGTTCCGGGACTAGCGGGAGTGGGGCCAACGTCCTGACTTTC.

There are many counts of this clonotype. The chain carries TRBV7-8 and TRBJ2-1; TRBD2 might be the D (6 bases). Per germline, CDR1 SGHVS and CDR2 FQNEAQ. The CDR3 totals 16 residues. V shed 5 bases and J shed 6 bases, with 20 bases lying between them. The chain's CDR3 is CASSVAVLRGLNEQFF. CDR3 sequence (DNA): TGTGCCAGCAGCGTGGCCGTGTTGCGGGGCCTCAATGAGCAGTTCTTC.